This TCR beta chain comes out of a study of T-cell memory formation after mild COVID-19. Looking at the study overall: TCR clusters were largely donor specific. Study-wide findings and caveats: Later expanders leaned toward CD4+, whereas clones contracting from day 15 to 85 were balanced CD4/CD8. CD8+ contracting clones occupied EMRA, while CD4+ ones occupied mainly CM and EM.

MiXCR was run by TCRdb on the 5' RACE reads, yielding one entry per CDR3 protein. The sample shows 470,000 or so distinct CDR3 sequences, about 23% of them seen only once. After removal of 5 bases from V and 4 bases from J, the junction contained 10 bases not matched to a gene. This CDR3 is 15 amino acids long. Germline lookup yields CDR1 SEHNR and CDR2 FQNEAQ (reference sequence). This clonotype was counted a few times. No antigen is known for it. The chain joins TRBV7-9 to TRBJ1-2; 7 nucleotides line up with TRBD1. Sequencing input: PBMCs or a T cell subset sorted from them (not recorded which). This receptor was identified in an adult woman who had mild COVID-19 (a few samples of this study predate the infection). Cell type and time point are not known. CDR3 amino acids: CASSLDLDRIYGYTF. DNA for the CDR3: TGTGCCAGCAGCCTTGACCTGGACAGGATCTATGGCTACACCTTC.